Listed below are T cell receptor beta chains from one sample, sequenced in a study of cytomegalovirus exposure and HLA in healthy donors. Generated by immunoSEQ multiplex PCR, the TCRdb table keeps only in-frame clones and is missing some. The sample shows 120,000 or so clones, 65% to 75% of them seen only once. The specimen was PBMCs. These receptors were taken from a man in his forties or fifties in good health and CMV-seropositive. CDR3s include the opening cysteine and the closing phenylalanine or tryptophan. The D gene is left open where the match is weak. Expanded clones are given a class, and other clones once, few, many or no size at all.

CDR3 length	D gene	clone size	J gene	V gene	CDR3 protein	CDR3 DNA
14	.	.	TRBJ2-4	TRBV7-2	CASSLPEAKNIQYF	TGTGCCAGCAGCTTACCGGAGGCCAAAAACATTCAGTACTTC
16	.	.	TRBJ1-6	TRBV2	CASSEVEASNNSPLHF	TGTGCCAGCAGTGAAGTAGAGGCTTCGAATAATTCACCCCTCCACTTT
12	TRBD1	.	TRBJ1-2	TRBV9	CASSQTGDGYTF	TGTGCCAGCAGCCAGACAGGGGATGGCTACACCTTC
14	TRBD1	.	TRBJ1-1	TRBV6-6	CASSYDRGQSEAFF	TGTGCCAGCAGTTACGACAGGGGGCAATCTGAAGCTTTCTTT
15	.	.	TRBJ1-5	TRBV19	CASSIAASGSQPQHF	TGTGCCAGTAGTATAGCTGCAAGCGGCTCTCAGCCCCAGCATTTT
14	TRBD1	.	TRBJ2-7	TRBV6-1	CASSSRDRGYEQYF	TGTGCCAGCAGTTCCCGGGACAGGGGCTACGAGCAGTACTTC
14	TRBD1	.	TRBJ1-2	TRBV19	CASSNPSTGRGYTF	TGTGCCAGTAGTAACCCCTCGACAGGGCGCGGCTACACCTTC
14	.	.	TRBJ2-2	TRBV10-3	CAARDGSKAGELFF	TGTGCCGCTAGGGACGGGAGTAAGGCCGGGGAGCTGTTTTTT
13	TRBD1	.	TRBJ1-2	TRBV30	CAWKGQGSSGYTF	TGTGCCTGGAAGGGACAGGGGAGTAGCGGCTACACCTTC
12	.	.	TRBJ2-1	TRBV5-1	CASSLAYGEQFF	TGCGCCAGCAGCTTGGCATACGGTGAGCAGTTCTTC
19	TRBD1	.	TRBJ1-6	TRBV6-1	CASSVAGTGEFHYNSPLHF	TGTGCCAGCAGTGTCGCCGGGACAGGGGAGTTTCACTATAATTCACCCCTCCACTTT
14	.	.	TRBJ1-2	TRBV30	CAWRIRGPGVGYTF	TGTGCCTGGAGGATCAGGGGTCCGGGCGTCGGCTACACCTTC
15	TRBD1	.	TRBJ2-5	TRBV27	CASRVDRGPSGAQYF	TGTGCCAGCAGGGTCGACAGGGGACCTTCGGGAGCCCAGTACTTC
14	.	.	TRBJ1-1	TRBV5-5	CASSHQREDTEAFF	TGTGCCAGCAGCCATCAGCGGGAGGACACTGAAGCTTTCTTT
16	.	.	TRBJ2-7	TRBV6-6	CASSYGPARRQNEQYF	TGTGCCAGCAGTTACGGGCCCGCGCGACGCCAGAACGAGCAGTACTTC
16	TRBD1	.	TRBJ1-2	TRBV7-2	CASSSEQGSLSYGYTF	TGTGCCAGCAGCTCCGAACAGGGGAGCTTGAGCTATGGCTACACCTTC
15	.	.	TRBJ2-1	TRBV6-6	CATGLRDRYKNEQFF	TGTGCCACAGGGCTCCGAGACCGTTATAAAAATGAGCAGTTCTTC
14	.	.	TRBJ2-7	TRBV6-5	CASSYSQGTYEQYF	TGTGCCAGCAGTTACTCGCAGGGAACCTACGAGCAGTACTTC
15	TRBD1	.	TRBJ1-6	TRBV5-6	CASSFGTGGISPLHF	TGTGCCAGCAGCTTCGGGACAGGGGGCATTTCACCCCTCCACTTT
15	TRBD1	.	TRBJ1-5	TRBV5-5	CASSSGTGANQPQHF	TGTGCCAGCAGCTCGGGTACAGGGGCTAATCAGCCCCAGCATTTT
13	.	.	TRBJ1-4	TRBV27	CASSFQRNEKLFF	TGTGCCAGCAGTTTTCAGCGTAATGAAAAACTGTTTTTT
12	.	.	TRBJ1-1	TRBV6-6	CASSQNYPEAFF	TGTGCCAGCAGCCAGAATTACCCTGAAGCTTTCTTT
15	TRBD1	few	TRBJ1-2	TRBV29-1	CSVEDRDVTNYGYTF	TGCAGCGTAGAGGACAGGGATGTCACTAACTATGGCTACACCTTC
11	.	.	TRBJ1-2	TRBV11-2	CASSPLYGYTF	TGTGCCAGCAGCCCTCTCTATGGCTACACCTTC
13	.	.	TRBJ2-1	TRBV7-3	CASSQGPYNEQFF	TGTGCCAGCAGCCAGGGGCCCTACAATGAGCAGTTCTTC
15	TRBD1	.	TRBJ1-1	TRBV28	CASSFGDRATTEAFF	TGTGCCAGCAGTTTCGGGGACAGGGCGACCACTGAAGCTTTCTTT
12	.	.	TRBJ1-1	TRBV6-5	CASGAGRDEAFF	TGTGCCAGCGGCGCAGGGAGGGATGAAGCTTTCTTT
18	TRBD2	.	TRBJ2-1	TRBV7-3	CASSLRGLAGGSYNEQFF	TGTGCCAGCAGCTTAAGAGGTCTAGCGGGAGGATCCTACAATGAGCAGTTCTTC
15	TRBD2	.	TRBJ2-1	TRBV2	CASSRLAGLISEQFF	TGTGCCAGCAGTAGGCTAGCGGGATTAATCTCTGAGCAGTTCTTC
18	.	.	TRBJ2-7	TRBV14	CASSQDPGGKKVVYEQYF	TGTGCCAGCAGCCAAGATCCGGGGGGCAAGAAGGTTGTCTACGAGCAGTACTTC
15	.	.	TRBJ2-2	TRBV18	CASSSRGRGAGELFF	TGTGCCAGCTCGTCCAGGGGAAGGGGTGCCGGGGAGCTGTTTTTT
15	.	.	TRBJ1-1	TRBV28	CASSVQGVMNTEAFF	TGTGCCAGCAGTGTGCAAGGGGTCATGAACACTGAAGCTTTCTTT
13	.	.	TRBJ2-7	TRBV13	CASSYDRSYEQYF	TGTGCCAGCAGCTACGACAGGTCCTACGAGCAGTACTTC
13	.	.	TRBJ2-5	TRBV4-3	CASSRDIQETQYF	TGCGCCAGCAGCCGGGACATCCAAGAGACCCAGTACTTC
16	.	.	TRBJ1-5	TRBV7-8	CASSPQRSDSNQPQHF	TGTGCCAGCAGCCCTCAGCGGTCTGATAGCAATCAGCCCCAGCATTTT
18	TRBD1	.	TRBJ1-2	TRBV7-8	CASSSQDFRQGAKYGYTF	TGTGCCAGCAGCTCCCAAGATTTCAGACAGGGGGCAAAGTATGGCTACACCTTC